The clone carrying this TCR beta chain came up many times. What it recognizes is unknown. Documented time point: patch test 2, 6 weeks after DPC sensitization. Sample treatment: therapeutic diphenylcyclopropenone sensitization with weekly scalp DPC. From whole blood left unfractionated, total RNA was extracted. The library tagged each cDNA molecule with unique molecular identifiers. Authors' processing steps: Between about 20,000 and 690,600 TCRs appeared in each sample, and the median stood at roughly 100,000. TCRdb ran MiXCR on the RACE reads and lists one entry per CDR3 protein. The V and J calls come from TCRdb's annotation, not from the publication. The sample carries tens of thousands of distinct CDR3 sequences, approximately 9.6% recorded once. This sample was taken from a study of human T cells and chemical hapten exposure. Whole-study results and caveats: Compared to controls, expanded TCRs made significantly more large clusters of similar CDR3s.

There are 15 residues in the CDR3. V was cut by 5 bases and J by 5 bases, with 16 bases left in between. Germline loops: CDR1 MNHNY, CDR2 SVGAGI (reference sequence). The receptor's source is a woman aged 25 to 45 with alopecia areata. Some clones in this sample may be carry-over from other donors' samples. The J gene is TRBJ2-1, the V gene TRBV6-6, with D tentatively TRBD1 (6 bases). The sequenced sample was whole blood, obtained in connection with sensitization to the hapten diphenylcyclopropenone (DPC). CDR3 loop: CASSETGKRNNEQFF. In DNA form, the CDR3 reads TGTGCCAGCAGTGAAACAGGGAAACGTAACAATGAGCAGTTCTTC.